This T cell receptor (beta chain) comes out of a study of blood T cell repertoires in COVID-19. The data were produced by immunoSEQ multiplex PCR, yet TCRdb's version contains in-frame clones alone and is incomplete. The data show around 280,000 clones, 88% seen once. V lost 4 bases, J lost 1 base, and 8 bases stayed unmatched. In germline, CDR1 is SGHTS, CDR2 YDEGEE. The CDR3 loop spans 16 amino acids. This receptor was identified in a woman under 40 with COVID-19, enrolled during active disease. This chain uses TRBV5-8 with TRBJ1-5; the match to TRBD1 covers 7 bases. The sample comprised peripheral blood. The DNA of the CDR3 is TGTGCCAGCAGCCCCTCGACAGGGTGGAGCAATCAGCCCCAGCATTTT. Translated: CASSPSTGWSNQPQHF.